These 18 T cell receptor beta chains came from one sample sequenced in a study of Ad26.COV2.S vaccination and SARS-CoV-2 variants. TCRdb's copy holds only in-frame clones and misses some; the assay was immunoSEQ multiplex PCR. The sample has a few hundred thousand clones; approximately 88% are singletons. Treatment indicated: roughly 20 received Ad26.COV2.S at low or high dose, single or two shots; roughly five received placebo; per-sample allocation not given. Specimen acquisition occurred on day 63 following the initial vaccine or placebo injection. Sequencing used peripheral blood, obtained in a trial of Ad26.COV2.S vaccine versus placebo. Source of these receptors: a person aged 18-65 years who received the Ad26.COV2.S COVID-19 vaccine or a placebo.

V gene TRBV27 combines with J gene TRBJ1-6; D gene uncertain. This CDR3 comprises 12 residues. The V gene's germline CDR1 is MNHEY and CDR2 SMNVEV (reference sequence). V was trimmed by 2 bases and J by 10 bases, leaving 6 bases between them. CDR3 loop: CASSLGGSPLHF. CDR3 nucleotides: TGTGCCAGCAGTTTAGGAGGGTCACCCCTCCACTTT.

The CDR3 sequence is CASSSPTGGAVVNTGELFF. The CDR3 nucleotides are TGTGCCAGCAGCTCACCGACAGGGGGCGCGGTGGTGAACACCGGGGAGCTGTTTTTT. J is TRBJ2-2 and V is TRBV7-3; 10 bases fit TRBD1. CDR1 is SGHTA, CDR2 FQGTGA, per germline. CDR3 length: 19 residues. V shed 4 bases and J 1 base; nucleotides not matched to a gene: 12.

The chain has TRBV6-4 and TRBJ2-1; TRBD2 aligns across 7 bases. Germline assignment: CDR1 MRHNA and CDR2 SNTAGT. This CDR3 contains 14 residues. V lost 6 bases, J lost 0 bases, and 2 bases stayed unmatched. As DNA, the CDR3 is TGTGCCAGCAGGCGGGAGTACTCCTACAATGAGCAGTTCTTC. This gives the protein CASRREYSYNEQFF.

The chain has TRBV5-1 and TRBJ2-3; no definite D call. Germline V gene sequence: CDR1 SGHRS, CDR2 YFSETQ. The CDR3 is 15 residues long. Trimming removed 2 bases from V and 1 base from J, with 11 bases in between. CDR3 nucleotide sequence: TGCGCCAGCAGCTTAAATGTTCGGCGCACAGATACGCAGTATTTT. This codes for CASSLNVRRTDTQYF. Supplemented by reference TRBV5-1 and TRBJ2-3, the full variable domain reads KAGVTQTPRYLIKTRGQQVTLSCSPISGHRSVSWYQQTPGQGLQFLFEYFSETQRNKGNFPGRFSGRQFSNSRSEMNVSTLELGDSALYLCASSLNVRRTDTQYFGPGTRLTVL.

The chain links TRBV7-2 to TRBJ2-3, with D tentatively TRBD2 (5 bases). With 5 bases removed from V and 6 bases from J, the gap between germline ends came to 15 bases. The CDR3 loop spans 14 amino acids. The germline CDR1 and CDR2 sequences are SGHTA and FQGNSA. Here the CDR3 reads CASSPLNSGDTQYF. The DNA of the CDR3 is TGTGCCAGCAGCCCGCTAAACTCGGGGGATACGCAGTATTTT. The whole variable domain, filled in from reference TRBV7-2 and TRBJ2-3, reads GAGVSQSPSNKVTEKGKDVELRCDPISGHTALYWYRQSLGQGLEFLIYFQGNSAPDKSGLPSDRFSAERTGGSVSTLTIQRTQQEDSAVYLCASSPLNSGDTQYFGPGTRLTVL.

The V gene is TRBV7-2, the J gene TRBJ2-5, with D uncertain. CDR3 length equals 14 residues. The V gene's germline CDR1 is SGHTA and CDR2 FQGNSA. Trimming took 1 base from V and 4 from J, leaving 10 bases between them. The CDR3 region is CASSLGFVGETQYF. The CDR3 nucleotides are TGTGCCAGCAGCTTAGGATTCGTCGGAGAGACCCAGTACTTC.

The gene calls are TRBV28 and TRBJ2-3, with 15 positions matching TRBD2. Per the germline V gene, CDR1 is MDHEN and CDR2 is SYDVKM. This CDR3 spans 20 amino acids. Trimming took 8 bases from V and 1 from J; bases not matched to a gene: 16. The CDR3 loop reads CASGIRGLAGGRARTDTQYF. Written as DNA, the CDR3 is TGTGCCAGCGGAATTAGAGGACTAGCGGGGGGGCGAGCACGCACAGATACGCAGTATTTT.

The rearrangement joins TRBV7-7 to TRBJ2-2; TRBD2 aligns across 7 bases. J gave up 2 bases and V 1 base, and 4 bases lay outside the gene matches. Germline V gene sequence: CDR1 SSHAT, CDR2 FNYEAQ (reference sequence). CDR3 length: 16 amino acids. The CDR3 spells CASSLEGGINTGELFF. For the CDR3, the DNA is TGTGCCAGCAGCTTAGAGGGAGGGATCAACACCGGGGAGCTGTTTTTT.

V is TRBV9 and J is TRBJ2-2, with D perhaps TRBD1 or TRBD2 (6 bases each). The V end was cut by 3 bases, the J end by 4 bases, with 22 bases between. The CDR3 is 18 residues long. Germline V gives CDR1 SGDLS, CDR2 YYNGEE. The CDR3 DNA reads TGTGCCAGCAGCGCTAGCCATTTGGGGGGCGCCGTCACCGGGGAGCTGTTTTTT. This gives the protein CASSASHLGGAVTGELFF. Looking up the rest from reference TRBV9 and TRBJ2-2 gives the full variable domain: DSGVTQTPKHLITATGQRVTLRCSPRSGDLSVYWYQQSLDQGLQFLIQYYNGEERAKGNILERFSAQQFPDLHSELNLSSLELGDSALYFCASSASHLGGAVTGELFFGEGSRLTVL.

The CDR3, as DNA: TGCGCCAGCAGCCAAGAAGAAGACAGCACCTTGAACACTGAAGCTTTCTTT. Amino acid sequence: CASSQEEDSTLNTEAFF. V and J are TRBV4-3 and TRBJ1-1, with D possibly TRBD1 on 5 matching bases. The V gene's germline CDR1 is LGHNA and CDR2 YSLEER. The CDR3 is made up of 17 amino acids. V lost 0 bases and J lost 0, with 14 bases in between.

The rearrangement uses TRBV30 and TRBJ1-1, with a possible D match to TRBD1 (6 bases). With 0 bases removed from V and 0 bases from J, the gap between germline ends came to 11 bases. This CDR3 spans 15 amino acids. Looked up from germline, CDR1 is GTSNPN and CDR2 is SVGIG (reference sequence). CDR3 sequence (DNA): TGTGCCTGGAGTGTATTCGGGGGCTTGAACACTGAAGCTTTCTTT. Translating it yields CAWSVFGGLNTEAFF. Full variable domain (missing parts from reference TRBV30 and TRBJ1-1): SQTIHQWPATLVQPVGSPLSLECTVEGTSNPNLYWYRQAAGRGLQLLFYSVGIGQISSEVPQNLSASRPQDRQFILSSKKLLLSDSGFYLCAWSVFGGLNTEAFFGQGTRLTVV.

This rearrangement joins TRBV19 to TRBJ2-1; 8 bases are a match to TRBD2. The V gene end was trimmed by 6 bases and the J gene end by 9 bases; junction bases not matched to a gene: 7. Germline V CDR1 and CDR2: LNHDA, SQIVND (reference sequence). CDR3 length: 13 residues. CDR3: CASRGLGEGEQFF. In DNA, the CDR3 is TGTGCCAGTAGGGGACTAGGGGAGGGTGAGCAGTTCTTC.

The V gene is TRBV5-1, the J gene TRBJ2-4, with D maybe TRBD2 (5 bases). Germline values: CDR1 SGHRS, CDR2 YFSETQ. The V end was cut by 4 bases, the J end by 8 bases, with 25 bases between. The CDR3 covers 17 residues. The CDR3 sequence is CASSKTTRGLSIDIQYF. CDR3 DNA: TGCGCCAGCAGCAAAACCACGAGAGGGTTGTCAATAGACATTCAGTACTTC.

The chain combines TRBV21-1 with TRBJ2-7. TRBV21-1 is deemed a pseudogene. This CDR3 region has 14 residues. CDR3 in DNA: TGTGCCAGCAGCAAAGCGATGGGATCCTACGAGCAGTACTTC. Its protein is CASSKAMGSYEQYF.

The J gene is TRBJ2-7, the V gene TRBV5-6; the D is unclear. The CDR3 contains 14 residues. The V end was cut by 0 bases, the J end by 5 bases, with 12 bases between. The V gene's germline CDR1 is SGHDT and CDR2 YYEEEE. CDR3 nucleotides: TGTGCCAGCAGCTTGGATCCCAGGTCCAACGAGCAGTACTTC. As protein: CASSLDPRSNEQYF.

This chain links TRBV4-1 with TRBJ1-4, with a possible D match to TRBD1 (6 bases). Germline CDR1 and CDR2: MGHRA and YSYEKL. V was trimmed by 3 bases and J by 0 bases, leaving 8 bases between them. This CDR3 spans 15 amino acids. The CDR3 sequence is CASSHPGATNEKLFF. The CDR3 coding sequence is TGCGCCAGCAGCCACCCAGGGGCAACTAATGAAAAACTGTTTTTT.

The CDR3 coding sequence is TGTGCCAGTAGTATGTTTACCCGGGGTCGGTACAATGAGCAGTTCTTC. Its translation: CASSMFTRGRYNEQFF. The rearrangement links TRBV19 to TRBJ2-1; possibly TRBD2 for D (5 bases). The germline gives CDR1 LNHDA, CDR2 SQIVND (reference sequence). Trimming shortened V by 3 bases and J by 4 bases, and 16 bases separated the two germline ends. This CDR3 has 16 amino acids.

The chain uses TRBV7-6 and TRBJ1-3; D may be TRBD1 (6 bases). The CDR3 is made up of 15 amino acids. The germline V and J ends were trimmed by 2 bases and 2 bases, with 10 bases remaining between them. Germline V lookup: CDR1 SGHVS, CDR2 FNYEAQ. The CDR3 bases are TGTGCCAGCAGCTTAAGGGGGGCGGCTGGAAACACCATATATTTT. It encodes CASSLRGAAGNTIYF. Supplemented by reference TRBV7-6 and TRBJ1-3, the full variable domain reads GAGVSQSPRYKVTKRGQDVALRCDPISGHVSLYWYRQALGQGPEFLTYFNYEAQQDKSGLPNDRFSAERPEGSISTLTIQRTEQRDSAMYRCASSLRGAAGNTIYFGEGSWLTVV.